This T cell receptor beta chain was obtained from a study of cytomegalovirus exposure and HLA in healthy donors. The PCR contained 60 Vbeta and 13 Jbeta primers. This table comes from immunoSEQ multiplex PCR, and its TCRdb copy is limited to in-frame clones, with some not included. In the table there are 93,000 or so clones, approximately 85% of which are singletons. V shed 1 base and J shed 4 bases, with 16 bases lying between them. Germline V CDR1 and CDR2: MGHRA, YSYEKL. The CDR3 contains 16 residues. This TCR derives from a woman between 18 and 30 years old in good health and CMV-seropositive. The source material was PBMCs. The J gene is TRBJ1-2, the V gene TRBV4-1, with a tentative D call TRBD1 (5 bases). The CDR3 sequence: CASSQVLGGLVYGYTF. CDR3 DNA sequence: TGCGCCAGCAGCCAAGTTTTGGGGGGTTTGGTCTATGGCTACACCTTC.